The next 27 T cell receptor beta chains were all read from a single sample in a study of shared clonotypes between healthy human individuals. Method: immunoSEQ multiplex PCR; TCRdb's copy keeps in-frame clones and lacks some. The table lists some 2,100,000 clones, 95% of them singletons. Sequenced: naive CD4+ T cells sorted from blood. Specified subset: CD45RA+ positively selected. Receptors were obtained from a man aged 18-30 years in good health.

This rearrangement joins TRBV5-4 to TRBJ1-6; perhaps TRBD1 as D (6 bases). Germline V CDR1 and CDR2: SGHNT, YYREEE (reference sequence). V was cut by 2 bases and J by 7 bases, with 16 bases left in between. The CDR3 runs to 16 residues. CDR3 sequence: CASSLYRGAENSPLHF. Written as DNA, the CDR3 is TGTGCCAGCAGCTTATATCGGGGGGCGGAGAATTCACCCCTCCACTTT.

Note on this clone: Other DNA variants within this sample encode the same CDR3. This chain uses TRBV15 with TRBJ1-5, with D unresolved. Germline V CDR1 and CDR2: LNHNV, YYDKDF (reference sequence). Trimming took 3 bases from V and 1 from J, leaving 1 base between them. This CDR3 has 12 residues. CDR3 amino acids: CATSRSNQPQHF. CDR3 DNA sequence: TGTGCCACCAGCAGGAGCAATCAGCCCCAGCATTTT.

The chain has TRBV4-1 and TRBJ2-5; 7 positions match TRBD1. The CDR3 is 15 amino acids. Germline V lookup: CDR1 MGHRA, CDR2 YSYEKL. V shed 3 bases, J shed 1 base, and the junction held 5 bases outside the gene matches. This CDR3 reads CASSHPDRAQETQYF. The CDR3, as DNA: TGCGCCAGCAGCCATCCCGACAGGGCCCAAGAGACCCAGTACTTC.

The rearrangement links TRBV5-1 to TRBJ2-3; maybe TRBD2 (5 bases). V was pared by 0 bases and J by 5 bases, with 10 bases between. CDR1 is SGHRS and CDR2 is YFSETQ in the germline V gene. The CDR3 has 14 amino acids. CDR3 sequence: CASSLEGVLDTQYF. The CDR3 DNA reads as TGCGCCAGCAGCTTGGAGGGAGTCCTAGATACGCAGTATTTT.

This clone was picked up one time. The chain couples TRBV14 to TRBJ2-3; 8 nucleotides align to TRBD1. The germline V gene has CDR1 SGHDN and CDR2 FVKESK. Trimming cost V 0 bases and J 1 base; bases outside gene matches: 6. There are 17 residues in the CDR3. The CDR3 sequence is CASSQDGAGGRTDTQYF. For the CDR3, the DNA is TGTGCCAGCAGCCAAGATGGGGCAGGGGGCCGCACAGATACGCAGTATTTT.

The V gene is TRBV10-3, the J gene TRBJ2-7; D not certain. Germline values: CDR1 ENHRY, CDR2 SYGVKD. The CDR3 contains 11 residues. The V end was cut by 3 bases, the J end by 7 bases, with 7 bases between. CDR3 bases: TGTGCCATCAGTGATGATTGGGAGCAGTACTTC. It codes for CAISDDWEQYF.

The V and J genes are TRBV27 and TRBJ2-5, with 11 bases that match TRBD2. Per the germline V gene, CDR1 is MNHEY and CDR2 is SMNVEV (reference sequence). This CDR3 contains 15 residues. V dropped 7 bases and J dropped 2; count of bases not matched to a gene: 6. The CDR3: CASTRLAGTQETQYF. CDR3 sequence (DNA): TGTGCCAGCACCAGACTAGCGGGGACTCAAGAGACCCAGTACTTC.

V gene TRBV2 combines with J gene TRBJ1-1, with TRBD1 matching 9 bases. From germline, CDR1 is SNHLY and CDR2 FYNNEI. V shed 8 bases, J shed 5 bases, and the junction held 9 bases outside the gene matches. The CDR3 runs to 14 residues. CDR3 DNA sequence: TGTGCCAGCTGTGCGGACAGGGGACAGACTGAAGCTTTCTTT. Translated, it gives CASCADRGQTEAFF.

The V call is TRBV5-1, the J call TRBJ2-2, with 9 bases aligning to TRBD1. The V gene's germline CDR1 is SGHRS and CDR2 YFSETQ. Trimming took 4 bases from V and 3 from J; bases not matched to a gene: 4. CDR3 size: 15 residues. The CDR3: CASSPGTGYTGELFF. The CDR3 DNA is TGCGCCAGCAGCCCTGGGACAGGGTACACCGGGGAGCTGTTTTTT. The full variable domain, rest sourced from reference TRBV5-1 and TRBJ2-2, is KAGVTQTPRYLIKTRGQQVTLSCSPISGHRSVSWYQQTPGQGLQFLFEYFSETQRNKGNFPGRFSGRQFSNSRSEMNVSTLELGDSALYLCASSPGTGYTGELFFGEGSRLTVL.

The chain recombines TRBV27 with TRBJ2-1; no firm D call. CDR1 is MNHEY and CDR2 is SMNVEV in the germline V gene (reference sequence). V shed 2 bases and J shed 8 bases, with 13 bases lying between them. The CDR3 spans 14 residues. The CDR3 reads CASSLLPGGYEQFF. The CDR3 DNA is TGTGCCAGCAGTTTACTCCCAGGCGGCTATGAGCAGTTCTTC.

The genes are TRBV7-9 and TRBJ2-7; 8 bases agree with TRBD1. This CDR3 spans 14 amino acids. The J segment lost 7 bases and the V segment lost 6 bases, leaving 11 bases of the junction unmatched. Germline values: CDR1 SEHNR, CDR2 FQNEAQ (reference sequence). The CDR3 sequence is CASRPGTGLGEQYF. The CDR3 bases are TGTGCCAGCAGGCCAGGGACAGGACTTGGGGAGCAGTACTTC.

The V call is TRBV2, the J call TRBJ1-5; 7 bases agree with TRBD1. After removal of 2 bases from V and 9 bases from J, the junction contained 10 bases not matched to a gene. Germline lookup yields CDR1 SNHLY and CDR2 FYNNEI. There are 15 residues in the CDR3. CDR3 nucleotides: TGTGCCAGCAGTGAATCCAGGGGGAGCAATGTGCCCCAGCATTTT. Protein sequence: CASSESRGSNVPQHF.

As concerns this clone: This CDR3 is also generated by other DNA sequences in the sample. Here the CDR3 DNA reads TGTGCCAGCTCACCACCCGGACAGGGGGGCTACGAGCAGTACTTC. This sequence encodes CASSPPGQGGYEQYF. The chain combines TRBV18 with TRBJ2-7; 10 bases agree with TRBD1. CDR1 and CDR2 (germline): KGHSH, LQKENI. The trim removed 0 bases at V and 3 bases at J, leaving 2 bases unmatched. This CDR3 comprises 15 residues.

The chain is built from TRBV28 and TRBJ2-7, with 9 nucleotides matching TRBD2. This CDR3 is 15 amino acids long. With 5 bases clipped from V and 3 bases from J, the junction kept 8 bases outside the gene matches. Looked up from germline, CDR1 is MDHEN and CDR2 is SYDVKM. In DNA form, the CDR3 reads TGTGCCAGCAGTCCGGTTGGAGCGGGGGGCTACGAGCAGTACTTC. Its protein is CASSPVGAGGYEQYF.

The chain uses TRBV2 and TRBJ2-5, with D uncertain. CDR1 SNHLY and CDR2 FYNNEI come from the germline V gene. The CDR3 covers 11 residues. V lost 8 bases and J 5 bases, leaving 9 bases between the germline ends. In DNA, the CDR3 is TGTGCCAGCGCTATGGGGGAGACCCAGTACTTC. Amino acids: CASAMGETQYF.

The chain uses TRBV5-1 and TRBJ1-3; 7 bases are shared with TRBD1. Trimming cost V 4 bases and J 0 bases; bases outside gene matches: 4. This CDR3 is built from 15 residues. Germline V gene lookup returns CDR1 SGHRS and CDR2 YFSETQ. The CDR3 DNA follows: TGCGCCAGCAGCCCGACAGGGTCCTCTGGAAACACCATATATTTT. Residues: CASSPTGSSGNTIYF.

The J gene is TRBJ2-7, the V gene TRBV7-9; D remains unclear. This CDR3 has 13 residues. Germline CDR1 reads SEHNR; CDR2 reads FQNEAQ (reference sequence). V lost 1 base and J 4 bases, leaving 8 bases between the germline ends. The CDR3 nucleotides are TGTGCCAGCAGCTTAGGGAGTAGGTACGAGCAGTACTTC. Translation gives CASSLGSRYEQYF.

The chain couples TRBV5-4 to TRBJ1-1; 7 bases map to TRBD1. Trimming removed 5 bases from V and 5 bases from J; junction bases left unmatched: 6. From germline, CDR1 is SGHNT and CDR2 YYREEE (reference sequence). This CDR3 contains 13 residues. This chain's CDR3 is CASRDRDRTEAFF. The CDR3 DNA follows: TGTGCCAGCAGAGACAGGGACCGGACTGAAGCTTTCTTT.

The CDR3 reads CASSKAAGGIGELFF. As DNA, the CDR3 is TGTGCCAGTAGTAAGGCAGCGGGAGGTATCGGGGAGCTGTTTTTT. The chain uses TRBV19 and TRBJ2-2; 9 bases match TRBD2. Germline-derived CDR1 and CDR2 are LNHDA and SQIVND (reference sequence). J lost 7 bases, V lost 4 bases, and 7 bases had no gene match. The CDR3 consists of 15 residues. The full variable domain, its missing parts supplied by reference TRBV19 and TRBJ2-2, is DGGITQSPKYLFRKEGQNVTLSCEQNLNHDAMYWYRQDPGQGLRLIYYSQIVNDFQKGDIAEGYSVSREKKESFPLTVTSAQKNPTAFYLCASSKAAGGIGELFFGEGSRLTVL.

This clone was detected only once. The chain has TRBV5-4 and TRBJ2-3; TRBD1 matches 9 bases. V shed 4 bases and J 9 bases; nucleotides not matched to a gene: 15. The CDR3 spans 16 residues. The V gene's germline CDR1 is SGHNT and CDR2 YYREEE (reference sequence). CDR3 amino acids: CASSTPGQGPSGTQYF. Here the CDR3 DNA reads TGTGCCAGCAGCACGCCGGGACAGGGACCTTCGGGGACGCAGTATTTT.

Worth noting for this clone: The identical CDR3 is also encoded by other nucleotide sequences in the sample. The chain links TRBV5-6 to TRBJ2-7; D unresolved. This CDR3 region has 13 residues. Germline V CDR1 and CDR2: SGHDT, YYEEEE. V lost 1 base, J lost 2 bases, and 7 bases lay in between. The CDR3 reads CASSLPATYEQYF. The CDR3 coding sequence is TGTGCCAGCAGCTTGCCCGCCACCTACGAGCAGTACTTC.

CDR3 protein: CASSRMGGGGTDTQYF. CDR3 nucleotide sequence: TGTGCCAGCTCACGTATGGGCGGGGGCGGAACAGATACGCAGTATTTT. This chain joins TRBV18 and TRBJ2-3; D is possibly TRBD2 (7 bases). Germline values: CDR1 KGHSH, CDR2 LQKENI. The CDR3 runs to 16 residues. Trimming removed 4 bases from V and 3 bases from J, with 17 bases in between.

The CDR3 loop reads CASSLLGATLAYNEQFF. Written as DNA, the CDR3 is TGTGCCAGCAGCTTACTAGGGGCAACCCTTGCCTACAATGAGCAGTTCTTC. The chain links TRBV7-9 to TRBJ2-1; a possible D gene is TRBD1 (5 bases). Germline V lookup: CDR1 SEHNR, CDR2 FQNEAQ (reference sequence). V lost 2 bases and J 2 bases, leaving 16 bases between the germline ends. CDR3 length: 17 residues.

This clone was counted once. As DNA, the CDR3 is TGTGCCATCGGGACTAAGAACGTATCGACAGCCAAAAACATTCAGTACTTC. Its translation is CAIGTKNVSTAKNIQYF. The J gene is TRBJ2-4, the V gene TRBV10-3; 7 bases fit TRBD2. V lost 8 bases to trimming and J lost 0 bases; unmatched junction nucleotides: 13. This CDR3 has 17 residues. Germline lookup yields CDR1 ENHRY and CDR2 SYGVKD.

The V call is TRBV7-3, the J call TRBJ2-1; TRBD2 matches 9 bases. The CDR3 length is 16 residues. The germline gives CDR1 SGHTA, CDR2 FQGTGA. The V gene end was trimmed by 5 bases and the J gene end by 0 bases; junction bases not matched to a gene: 5. DNA for the CDR3: TGTGCCAGCAGCGTAGCGGGGGAGAGCTCCTACAATGAGCAGTTCTTC. This encodes CASSVAGESSYNEQFF.

A note on this clone: The identical CDR3 is also encoded by other nucleotide sequences in the sample. The chain carries TRBV7-9 and TRBJ1-4, with TRBD1 as a possible D gene (5 bases). CDR1 SEHNR and CDR2 FQNEAQ come from the germline V gene (reference sequence). CDR3 size: 14 residues. The ends were cut back, 1 base at V and 3 bases at J, with 6 bases in the middle. The CDR3 is CASSLGGANEKLFF. For the CDR3, the DNA is TGTGCCAGCAGCTTAGGAGGGGCTAATGAAAAACTGTTTTTT.

A single count supports this clone. This chain connects TRBV6-6 to TRBJ2-2; the match to TRBD1 covers 7 bases. Germline CDR1 MNHNY, CDR2 SVGAGI (reference sequence). The CDR3 consists of 13 residues. V trimming: 4 bases; J trimming: 9 bases; junction bases outside the gene matches: 5. The CDR3 DNA is TGTGCCAGCAGTTCGCAGGGGGACAGGGAGCTGTTTTTT. Protein sequence: CASSSQGDRELFF.